This TCR beta chain stems from a study of Tregs in tolerant kidney transplant recipients. Study conclusions and caveats: Changing PCR primers prevented nucleotide comparison between some patients' samples. In tolerant patients, donor-specific Tregs outgrew total Tregs, suggesting antigen-driven expansion.

The CDR3 runs to 14 residues. Germline CDR1 reads WNHNN; CDR2 reads SYGVQD (reference sequence). Deletions cut 6 bases from V and 3 bases from J, with 14 bases between. CD4+CD25+CD127- Tregs, CD4+CD25- non-Tregs, CD4 and CD8 cells were sorted. Sequenced by immunoSEQ multiplex PCR; TCRdb stores in-frame clones only, minus some. The repertoire holds 110,000 or so clones, with 90% as singletons. This clone has only one observation. Antigen: not known. Sequencing used CD4+ T cells from blood, obtained before the transplant. This sequence was found in a human donor who received a combined kidney and bone marrow transplant. The rearrangement uses TRBV10-1 and TRBJ1-2; D possibly corresponds to TRBD1 (6 bases). In DNA, the CDR3 is TGCGCCAGCAGCGCGGACAGCACTTACTATGGCTACACCTTC. Residues: CASSADSTYYGYTF.